This T cell receptor (beta chain) was profiled in a study of chemoradiotherapy in HPV16-positive cancers. Overall study context: Candidate HPV-specific T-cell clones and common TCR motifs came from functional assays in a couple of HPV16-positive patients.

Germline lookup yields CDR1 SEHNR and CDR2 FQNEAQ (reference sequence). Deletions cut 0 bases from V and 4 bases from J, with 6 bases between. The CDR3 is 13 residues long. In its sample, this clone was seen a few times. Its antigen remains unidentified. Sequencing was performed with immunoSEQ multiplex PCR; in TCRdb, only in-frame clones are kept and a portion is missing. The repertoire includes about 39,000 clones, more than 65% of them detected once, and roughly 5.1% sits in the top ten. Repeated repertoire sampling spanned the course of chemoradiotherapy. Study observations and caveats: Candidate HPV-specific clones and E7-related TCR motifs grew in tumor during treatment.

The sequencing here drew on blood, taken from a patient who underwent chemoradiotherapy. This TCR derives from a human donor with HPV-associated anogenital cancer. This chain links TRBV7-9 with TRBJ1-1, with D unresolved. CDR3 in DNA: TGTGCCAGCAGCTTAGCGGAGGTCACTGAAGCTTTCTTT. It yields the protein CASSLAEVTEAFF.